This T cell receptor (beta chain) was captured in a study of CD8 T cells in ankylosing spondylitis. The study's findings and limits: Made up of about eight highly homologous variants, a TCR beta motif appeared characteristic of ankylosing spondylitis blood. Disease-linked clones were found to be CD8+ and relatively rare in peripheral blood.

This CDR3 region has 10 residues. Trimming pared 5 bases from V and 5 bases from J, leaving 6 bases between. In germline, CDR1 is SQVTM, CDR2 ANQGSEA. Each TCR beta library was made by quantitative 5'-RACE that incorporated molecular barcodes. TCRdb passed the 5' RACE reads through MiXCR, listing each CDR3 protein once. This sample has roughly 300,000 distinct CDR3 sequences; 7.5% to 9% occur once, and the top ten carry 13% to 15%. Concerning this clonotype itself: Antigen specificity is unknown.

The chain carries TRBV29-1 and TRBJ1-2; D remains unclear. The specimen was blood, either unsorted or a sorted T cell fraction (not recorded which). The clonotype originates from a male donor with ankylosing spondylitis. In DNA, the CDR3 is TGCAGCGTTCCGGGGTATGGCTACACCTTC. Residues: CSVPGYGYTF. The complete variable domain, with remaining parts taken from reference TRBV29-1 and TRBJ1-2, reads SAVISQKPSRDICQRGTSLTIQCQVDSQVTMMFWYRQQPGQSLTLIATANQGSEATYESGFVIDKFPISRPNLTFSTLTVSNMSPEDSSIYLCSVPGYGYTFGSGTRLTVV.